Listed here are 11 T cell receptor beta chains from one sample, sequenced in a study of cytotoxic CD8 clonotypes in ibrutinib-treated CLL. Sequencing was performed with immunoSEQ multiplex PCR; in TCRdb, only in-frame clones are kept and a portion is missing. The sample has tens of thousands of clones, 56% seen once. Sequences were derived from PBMCs, sampled after 24 months of ibrutinib treatment. The receptors originated from a human donor with chronic lymphocytic leukemia.

The chain recombines TRBV2 with TRBJ2-3, with 12 bases lining up with TRBD2. With 8 bases clipped from V and 4 bases from J, the junction kept 7 bases outside the gene matches. From germline, CDR1 is SNHLY and CDR2 FYNNEI. The CDR3 sequence is 15 residues long. This chain's CDR3 is CASHLTSGSSDTQYF. In DNA form, the CDR3 reads TGTGCCAGCCATCTGACTAGCGGGAGTTCAGATACGCAGTATTTT.

The rearrangement links TRBV4-1 to TRBJ2-5; 7 nucleotides agree with TRBD2. The germline CDR1 and CDR2 sequences are MGHRA and YSYEKL. The CDR3 is 14 residues long. V was pared by 10 bases and J by 5 bases, with 13 bases of the junction left unmatched. The CDR3 sequence: CATGTSALSETQYF. The DNA for the CDR3 is TGCGCCACTGGAACTAGCGCTCTCTCGGAGACCCAGTACTTC.

This clone occurred a few times. V usage is TRBV28 and J usage is TRBJ2-3; 7 bases agree with TRBD2. Trimming took 8 bases from V and 9 from J; bases not matched to a gene: 5. The CDR3 covers 11 residues. CDR1 and CDR2 (germline): MDHEN, SYDVKM. CDR3 amino acids: CASGRAATQYF. The CDR3, as DNA: TGTGCCAGCGGGAGGGCAGCGACGCAGTATTTT.

This clone was seen a few times. The rearrangement uses TRBV4-2 and TRBJ2-7, with 7 nucleotides matching TRBD2. The CDR3 length is 17 residues. Germline V gives CDR1 LGHNA, CDR2 YNFKEQ. J gave up 4 bases and V 2 bases, and 14 bases lay outside the gene matches. The CDR3 is CASSQTSSGAREYEQYF. The DNA for the CDR3 is TGTGCCAGCAGCCAAACATCTAGCGGCGCACGGGAGTACGAGCAGTACTTC.

This chain uses TRBV5-1 with TRBJ1-4; D uncertain. This CDR3 is built from 13 residues. Trimming left V 2 bases short and J 7 bases short, with 9 bases between. Germline lookup yields CDR1 SGHRS and CDR2 YFSETQ. CDR3 region: CASSFAGSEKLFF. CDR3 sequence (DNA): TGCGCCAGCAGCTTCGCCGGTAGTGAAAAACTGTTTTTT.

V is TRBV15 and J is TRBJ2-3; D not certain. Deletions cut 2 bases from V and 6 bases from J, with 12 bases between. CDR1 LNHNV and CDR2 YYDKDF come from the germline V gene (reference sequence). The CDR3 covers 14 residues. The CDR3 spells CATSRPFAGDTQYF. The DNA for the CDR3 is TGTGCCACCAGCAGACCTTTTGCAGGCGATACGCAGTATTTT.

The chain combines TRBV19 with TRBJ1-5; D is undetermined. The germline CDR1 and CDR2 sequences are LNHDA and SQIVND (reference sequence). This CDR3 has 16 residues. Between the trimmed V and J ends, which lost 3 bases and 7 bases, there was a span of 19 bases. Here the CDR3 DNA reads TGTGCCAGTAGTATTAGGGTCCCGGGCTATGGGCAGCCCCAGCATTTT. Its translation: CASSIRVPGYGQPQHF.

The genes are TRBV29-1 and TRBJ1-3; D gene uncertain. V was clipped by 2 bases and J by 2 bases, with 10 bases between them. This CDR3 is 14 amino acids long. Germline CDR1 SQVTM, CDR2 ANQGSEA. CDR3 bases: TGCAGCGTTGAATTACCGGAGACTGGAAACACCATATATTTT. It translates to CSVELPETGNTIYF.

The chain carries TRBV4-1 and TRBJ2-3; 8 positions agree with TRBD1. In germline, CDR1 is MGHRA, CDR2 YSYEKL. The V gene end was trimmed by 5 bases and the J gene end by 4 bases; junction bases not matched to a gene: 5. CDR3 length: 14 amino acids. CDR3 bases: TGCGCCAGCAGCTGGGACAGGACCGCAGATACGCAGTATTTT. Translating it yields CASSWDRTADTQYF.

The gene calls are TRBV19 and TRBJ1-5; the match to TRBD1 covers 9 bases. Unmatched junction bases numbered 13, after V lost 4 bases and J lost 6 bases. The V gene's germline CDR1 is LNHDA and CDR2 SQIVND (reference sequence). The CDR3 is 17 residues long. The CDR3 spells CASSTGTGGRFSQPQHF. The DNA of the CDR3 is TGTGCCAGTAGTACAGGAACAGGGGGCCGGTTCAGTCAGCCCCAGCATTTT.

The chain is built from TRBV11-3 and TRBJ2-1; D ambiguous. CDR1 and CDR2 (germline): SGHNT, YENEEA. The CDR3 runs to 14 residues. Trimming stripped 5 bases from V and 6 bases from J, with 14 bases between. The CDR3 is CASSPEQASNEQFF. DNA for the CDR3: TGTGCCAGCAGCCCCGAGCAGGCTTCCAATGAGCAGTTCTTC. Full variable domain (missing parts from reference TRBV11-3 and TRBJ2-1): EAGVVQSPRYKIIEKKQPVAFWCNPISGHNTLYWYLQNLGQGPELLIRYENEEAVDDSQLPKDRFSAERLKGVDSTLKIQPAELGDSAVYLCASSPEQASNEQFFGPGTRLTVL.